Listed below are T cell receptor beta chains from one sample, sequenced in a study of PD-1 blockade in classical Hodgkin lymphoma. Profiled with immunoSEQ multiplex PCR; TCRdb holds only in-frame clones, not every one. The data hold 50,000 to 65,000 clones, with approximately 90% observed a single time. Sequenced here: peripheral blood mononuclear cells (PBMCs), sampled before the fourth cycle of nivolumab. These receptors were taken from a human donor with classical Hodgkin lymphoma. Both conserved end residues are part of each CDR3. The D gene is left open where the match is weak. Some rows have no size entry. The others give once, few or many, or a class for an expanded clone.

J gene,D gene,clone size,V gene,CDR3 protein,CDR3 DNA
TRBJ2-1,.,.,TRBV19,CASTPRQANEQFF,TGTGCCAGTACCCCAAGACAGGCCAATGAGCAGTTCTTC
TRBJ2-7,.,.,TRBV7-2,CASSLQPTYEQYF,TGTGCCAGCAGCTTGCAGCCGACCTACGAGCAGTACTTC
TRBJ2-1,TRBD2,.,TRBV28,CASSLAGLAGAEQFF,TGTGCCAGCAGTTTAGCTGGACTAGCGGGAGCTGAGCAGTTCTTC
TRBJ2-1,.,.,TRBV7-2,CASSLVPGTYNEQFF,TGTGCCAGCAGCTTAGTGCCTGGGACCTACAATGAGCAGTTCTTC
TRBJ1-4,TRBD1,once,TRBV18,CASSPGQARREKLFF,TGTGCCAGCTCCCCGGGACAGGCCAGGCGGGAAAAACTGTTTTTT
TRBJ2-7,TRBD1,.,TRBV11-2,CASRRVTGTGPYEQYF,TGTGCCAGCAGACGAGTAACCGGGACAGGTCCCTACGAGCAGTACTTC
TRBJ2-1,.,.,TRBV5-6,CASSFSNEQFF,TGTGCCAGCAGCTTTTCCAATGAGCAGTTCTTC
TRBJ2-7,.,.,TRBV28,CASRRGGSYEQYF,TGTGCCAGCAGGAGGGGGGGCTCCTACGAGCAGTACTTC
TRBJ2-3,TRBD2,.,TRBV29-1,CSAGSGRAGVDTQYF,TGCAGCGCTGGGAGCGGGAGGGCCGGGGTAGATACGCAGTATTTT
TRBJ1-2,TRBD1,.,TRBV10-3,CASTPGGTYYTF,TGTGCCAGCACCCCAGGGGGCACCTATTACACCTTC
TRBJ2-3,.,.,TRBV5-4,CASSSGTSTDTQYF,TGTGCCAGCAGCTCCGGGACTAGCACAGATACGCAGTATTTT
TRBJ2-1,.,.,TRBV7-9,CASSSRTEYNEQFF,TGTGCCAGCAGCTCACGGACAGAGTACAATGAGCAGTTCTTC
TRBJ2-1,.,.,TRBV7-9,CASSSGLTYNEQFF,TGTGCCAGCAGCTCCGGACTAACCTACAATGAGCAGTTCTTC
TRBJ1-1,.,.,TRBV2,CARGDTFNTEAFF,TGTGCCAGAGGGGACACCTTCAACACTGAAGCTTTCTTT
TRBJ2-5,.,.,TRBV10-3,CAISEQRGSGQETQYF,TGTGCCATCAGTGAGCAAAGGGGGTCAGGGCAAGAGACCCAGTACTTC
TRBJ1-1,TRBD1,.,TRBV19,CASSPGTDTEAFF,TGTGCCAGTAGTCCCGGGACAGACACTGAAGCTTTCTTT
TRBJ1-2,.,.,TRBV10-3,CAISESTTNNYGYTF,TGTGCCATCAGTGAGTCGACGACCAACAACTATGGCTACACCTTC
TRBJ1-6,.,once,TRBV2,CAGRITGARSPLHF,TGTGCCGGACGAATTACAGGTGCGCGGTCACCCCTCCACTTT
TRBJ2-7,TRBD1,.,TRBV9,CASSVAGTGIHEQYF,TGTGCCAGCAGCGTCGCCGGGACAGGGATACACGAGCAGTACTTC
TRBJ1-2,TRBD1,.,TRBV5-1,CASSLEPGTDNYGYTF,TGCGCCAGCAGCTTGGAACCCGGGACAGATAACTATGGCTACACCTTC
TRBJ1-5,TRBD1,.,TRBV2,CASRGTGEKRSNQPQHF,TGTGCCAGCAGAGGGACAGGGGAGAAGCGGAGCAATCAGCCCCAGCATTTT
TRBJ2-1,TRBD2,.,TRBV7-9,CASSLYRGSGRFNEQFF,TGTGCCAGCAGCCTGTACCGTGGTAGCGGGAGGTTCAATGAGCAGTTCTTC
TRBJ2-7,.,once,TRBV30,CAWSVGSDHEQYF,TGTGCCTGGAGTGTCGGGAGCGACCACGAGCAGTACTTC
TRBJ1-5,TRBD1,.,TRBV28,CASSSPLDRVSNQPQHF,TGTGCCAGCAGTTCCCCCCTCGACAGGGTTAGCAATCAGCCCCAGCATTTT
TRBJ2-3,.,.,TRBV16,CASSQSQVQDTQYF,TGTGCCAGCAGCCAATCCCAGGTTCAGGATACGCAGTATTTT
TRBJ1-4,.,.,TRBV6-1,CASSESLAGLNEKLFF,TGTGCCAGCAGTGAATCTTTGGCTGGATTGAATGAAAAACTGTTTTTT
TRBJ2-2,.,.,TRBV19,CASSKTQSNTGELFF,TGTGCCAGTAGTAAGACCCAGTCGAACACCGGGGAGCTGTTTTTT
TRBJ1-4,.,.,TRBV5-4,CASSSDSPLPEATNEKLFF,TGTGCCAGCAGCTCAGACAGCCCGCTACCTGAAGCAACTAATGAAAAACTGTTTTTT
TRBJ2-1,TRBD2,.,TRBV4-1,CASSQGTSGSHNEQFF,TGCGCCAGCAGCCAAGGGACTAGCGGGAGTCACAATGAGCAGTTCTTC
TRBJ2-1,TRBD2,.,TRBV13,CASSRNQRETLYNEQFF,TGTGCCAGCAGTCGTAACCAGCGGGAGACCCTTTACAATGAGCAGTTCTTC
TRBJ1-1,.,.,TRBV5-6,CASSLAGPYLNTEAFF,TGTGCCAGCAGCTTGGCGGGACCCTACTTGAACACTGAAGCTTTCTTT
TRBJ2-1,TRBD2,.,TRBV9,CASSEAGGGNEQFF,TGTGCCAGCAGCGAAGCGGGAGGGGGCAATGAGCAGTTCTTC
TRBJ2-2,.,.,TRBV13,CASSSPSSRPNTGELFF,TGTGCCAGCAGCTCCCCATCCAGTCGCCCGAACACCGGGGAGCTGTTTTTT
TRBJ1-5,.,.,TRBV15,CATSAGSNQPQHF,TGTGCCACCAGCGCAGGGAGCAATCAGCCCCAGCATTTT
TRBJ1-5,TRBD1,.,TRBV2,CASSSGTGHQPQHF,TGTGCCAGCAGTTCCGGGACAGGTCATCAGCCCCAGCATTTT
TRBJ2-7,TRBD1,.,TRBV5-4,CASSLGDRGDEQYF,TGTGCCAGCAGCTTGGGGGACAGGGGGGACGAGCAGTACTTC
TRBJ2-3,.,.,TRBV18,CASSPQGRGTDTQYF,TGTGCCAGCTCACCACAGGGGCGGGGCACAGATACGCAGTATTTT
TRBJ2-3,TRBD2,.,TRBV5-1,CASSLVSGGATDTQYF,TGCGCCAGCAGCTTGGTTAGCGGGGGGGCGACAGATACGCAGTATTTT
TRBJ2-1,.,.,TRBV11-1,CASTGGGSYNEQFF,TGTGCCAGCACAGGGGGGGGTTCCTACAATGAGCAGTTCTTC
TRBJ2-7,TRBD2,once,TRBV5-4,CASSSGLAGSDEQYF,TGTGCCAGCAGCTCAGGACTAGCGGGTTCGGACGAGCAGTACTTC
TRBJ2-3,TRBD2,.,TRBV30,CAWTAGTNFGGTQYF,TGTGCCTGGACGGCAGGGACTAACTTCGGAGGTACGCAGTATTTT
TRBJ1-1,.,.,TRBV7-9,CASSRRASGATEAFF,TGTGCCAGCAGCCGCCGAGCGTCGGGGGCTACTGAAGCTTTCTTT
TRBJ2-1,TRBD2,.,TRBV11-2,CASSVSGLVVDEQFF,TGTGCCAGCAGCGTCTCGGGACTAGTTGTCGATGAGCAGTTCTTC
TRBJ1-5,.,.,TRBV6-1,CASSGDSNQPQHF,TGTGCCAGCAGTGGAGATAGCAATCAGCCCCAGCATTTT
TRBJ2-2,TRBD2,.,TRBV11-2,CASSFAGGATGELFF,TGTGCCAGCAGCTTTGCGGGGGGCGCCACCGGGGAGCTGTTTTTT
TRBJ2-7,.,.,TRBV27,CASSLGEPGGGYEQYF,TGTGCCAGCAGTTTAGGAGAGCCTGGGGGCGGGTACGAGCAGTACTTC
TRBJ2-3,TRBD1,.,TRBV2,CASRGDRGRSGTDTQYF,TGTGCCAGCAGGGGGGACAGGGGGCGATCCGGCACAGATACGCAGTATTTT
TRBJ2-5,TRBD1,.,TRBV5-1,CASHPGGSLQETQYF,TGCGCCAGCCATCCAGGGGGTAGTCTCCAAGAGACCCAGTACTTC
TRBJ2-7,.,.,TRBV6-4,CASNNACEQYF,TGTGCCAGCAACAACGCCTGCGAGCAGTACTTC
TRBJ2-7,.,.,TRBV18,CASSPLGRENEQYF,TGTGCCAGCTCACCATTGGGCAGGGAGAACGAGCAGTACTTC
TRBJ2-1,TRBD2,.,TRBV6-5,CASSSSGGGYNEQFF,TGTGCCAGCAGTTCCAGCGGGGGGGGATACAATGAGCAGTTCTTC